A single sample gave rise to the 5 T cell receptor beta chains below, sequenced in a study of spatial heterogeneity in lung cancer. Documented time point: blood at routine non-recurrence follow-up after resection. One entry per CDR3 protein results from TCRdb running MiXCR on the 5' RACE reads. The profile covers over 45,000 distinct CDR3 sequences, with approximately 12% appearing a single time and about 30% taken by the ten largest. The sequenced sample was PBMCs, obtained at follow-up. The receptors were gathered from a male donor with early-stage non-small cell lung cancer.

This clonotype was counted only a few times. The genes are TRBV4-2 and TRBJ2-7, with no clear D. Germline CDR1 is LGHNA and CDR2 is YNFKEQ. This CDR3 has 15 amino acids. V lost 2 bases and J lost 7, with 18 bases in between. This CDR3 is CASSQPRHGLGEQYF. Here the CDR3 DNA reads TGTGCCAGCAGCCAACCCCGTCACGGCCTTGGGGAGCAGTACTTC.

In this sample, this clonotype turned up many times. The rearrangement joins TRBV27 to TRBJ2-3, with D unresolved. Trimming took off 0 bases at V and 5 bases at J, with 9 bases between the two ends. CDR1 and CDR2 from the germline V gene are MNHEY and SMNVEV (reference sequence). The CDR3 contains 14 residues. CDR3 bases: TGTGCCAGCAGTTTATCATCTTGGGAAGATACGCAGTATTTT. It encodes CASSLSSWEDTQYF.

The chain combines TRBV6-5 with TRBJ1-4, with TRBD1 matching 9 bases. The CDR3 loop spans 14 amino acids. V was clipped by 5 bases and J by 6 bases; unmatched bases: 4. Germline assignment: CDR1 MNHEY and CDR2 SVGAGI. The CDR3 region has the DNA TGTGCCAGCAGTCCGGGGGACAGGGATGAAAAACTGTTTTTT. Residues: CASSPGDRDEKLFF.

This rearrangement joins TRBV7-2 to TRBJ2-1; 8 bases are shared with TRBD2. The J segment lost 9 bases and the V segment lost 3 bases, leaving 13 bases of the junction unmatched. CDR3 size: 16 residues. Per germline, CDR1 SGHTA and CDR2 FQGNSA. CDR3 amino acids: CASSFLNAASGLEQFF. CDR3 nucleotides: TGTGCCAGCAGCTTCCTTAATGCGGCTAGCGGGCTTGAGCAGTTCTTC.

There are many counts of this clonotype. The chain uses TRBV20-1 and TRBJ2-1; 11 positions agree with TRBD2. Trimming at V came to 5 bases and at J to 4 bases, leaving 4 bases not matched to a gene. The CDR3 loop spans 14 amino acids. The germline CDR1 and CDR2 sequences are DFQATT and SNEGSKA (reference sequence). CDR3 sequence reads: CSAFGTSGYNEQFF. The CDR3 nucleotides are TGCAGTGCTTTCGGGACTAGCGGATACAATGAGCAGTTCTTC.